The 6 T cell receptor beta chains below all came from one sample that was sequenced in a study of shared clonotypes between healthy human individuals. Here immunoSEQ multiplex PCR was the method, and the copy in TCRdb shows in-frame clones only, minus some. The table has about 2.4 million clones, 80% to 95% seen once. What was sequenced was naive CD4+ T cells from PBMCs. Subset reported: CD45RA+ positively selected. These receptors were obtained from a man aged 18 to 29 in good health. Some clones in this sample may be carry-over from other donors' samples.

This chain links TRBV9 with TRBJ2-1; D might be TRBD2 (5 bases). With 0 bases removed from V and 8 bases from J, the gap between germline ends came to 15 bases. The CDR3 runs 15 residues. The germline CDR1 and CDR2 sequences are SGDLS and YYNGEE. This CDR3 is CASSVGAAGGDEQFF. The CDR3 DNA reads as TGTGCCAGCAGCGTAGGGGCAGCAGGAGGCGATGAGCAGTTCTTC. The complete variable domain, with remaining parts taken from reference TRBV9 and TRBJ2-1, reads DSGVTQTPKHLITATGQRVTLRCSPRSGDLSVYWYQQSLDQGLQFLIQYYNGEERAKGNILERFSAQQFPDLHSELNLSSLELGDSALYFCASSVGAAGGDEQFFGPGTRLTVL.

V gene TRBV7-2 combines with J gene TRBJ1-3; 8 bases agree with TRBD1. With 4 bases clipped from V and 2 bases from J, the junction kept 7 bases outside the gene matches. This CDR3 comprises 16 residues. CDR1 SGHTA and CDR2 FQGNSA come from the germline V gene. The CDR3 DNA follows: TGTGCCAGCAGCTCCAGGGGGCTCATTGCTGGAAACACCATATATTTT. As protein: CASSSRGLIAGNTIYF.

This chain joins TRBV28 and TRBJ2-7; 8 bases fit TRBD2. This CDR3 comprises 15 residues. Germline lookup yields CDR1 MDHEN and CDR2 SYDVKM. The V and J ends lost 3 bases and 4 bases, in that order; junction bases with no gene match: 8. The CDR3 DNA is TGTGCCAGCAGTTTCACCGGGACTAGTCGATACGAGCAGTACTTC. Its translation is CASSFTGTSRYEQYF.

The rearrangement uses TRBV11-2 and TRBJ1-1; TRBD1 matches 7 bases. Germline CDR1 is SGHAT and CDR2 is FQNNGV. There are 16 residues in the CDR3. V dropped 3 bases and J dropped 4; count of bases not matched to a gene: 11. The CDR3 sequence is CASSFIGNRGGTEAFF. The CDR3 DNA follows: TGTGCCAGCAGCTTCATAGGGAACAGGGGAGGCACTGAAGCTTTCTTT.

This clone was seen only once. This chain links TRBV4-1 with TRBJ2-4; D remains ambiguous. The V end lost 3 bases, the J end lost 6 bases, and 9 bases lay between the germline ends. The CDR3 is 13 amino acids. CDR1 is MGHRA, CDR2 YSYEKL, per germline. The CDR3 DNA is TGCGCCAGCAGCCAGGGTAAGGGAAACATTCAGTACTTC. It translates to CASSQGKGNIQYF.

The V and J genes are TRBV10-3 and TRBJ2-3; D is unresolved. V was shortened by 5 bases and J by 4 bases, with 13 bases between the two germline ends. CDR3 length equals 14 residues. Germline V gives CDR1 ENHRY, CDR2 SYGVKD. CDR3 region: CAISPALGADTQYF. In DNA, the CDR3 is TGTGCCATCAGTCCCGCCCTAGGTGCAGATACGCAGTATTTT.